Below, 21 T cell receptor beta chains from the same sample are listed, as sequenced in a study of identical twins. TCRdb reprocessed the 5' RACE reads via MiXCR and lists one record per CDR3 protein. The sample contains around 530,000 distinct CDR3 sequences, over 12% of which appear only once. This sample also appeared in a second study, on yellow fever vaccine responses in identical twins.

Sequencing input: CD4+ T cells sorted from blood. All receptors come from a woman aged 18 to 35 in good health.

The V call is TRBV7-2, the J call TRBJ1-5, with 10 bases fitting TRBD1. Germline V gives CDR1 SGHTA, CDR2 FQGNSA. The CDR3 extends over 14 amino acids. After removal of 7 bases from V and 7 bases from J, the junction contained 7 bases not matched to a gene. The CDR3 nucleotides read TGTGCCAGCACCCTGACAGGGGGCCAACAGCCCCAGCATTTT. This codes for CASTLTGGQQPQHF.

This clonotype appeared a few times. The chain uses TRBV28 and TRBJ2-1; no firm D call. CDR3 length: 14 amino acids. The V gene lost 7 bases and the J gene lost 4 bases, with 14 bases spanning the gap. Germline CDR1 MDHEN, CDR2 SYDVKM. CDR3 DNA: TGTGCCAGCATTGACGGTGGAACTTACAATGAGCAGTTCTTC. Translation: CASIDGGTYNEQFF.

This clonotype showed up just a few times. V and J are TRBV5-1 and TRBJ2-7; D is perhaps TRBD1 or TRBD2 (6 bases each). Trimming cost V 1 base and J 5 bases, with 10 bases left between them. The CDR3 has 13 amino acids. Germline lookup yields CDR1 SGHRS and CDR2 YFSETQ. The CDR3 coding sequence is TGCGCCAGCAGCTTGTACGGGGGCGACGAGCAGTACGTC. Residues: CASSLYGGDEQYV.

The chain joins TRBV4-1 to TRBJ1-5, with 8 positions matching TRBD1. Germline V lookup: CDR1 MGHRA, CDR2 YSYEKL. The junction had 4 bases not matched to a gene; V was cut back by 3 bases and J by 6 bases. The CDR3 runs to 14 residues. CDR3 DNA: TGCGCCAGCAGCCAGGACAGGGCTGGTCAGCCCCAGCATTTT. This translates into CASSQDRAGQPQHF.

This clonotype was counted a few times. CDR3 sequence: CASSIASGGYNEQFF. The CDR3, as DNA: TGTGCCAGTAGTATCGCTAGCGGGGGATACAATGAGCAGTTCTTC. This chain joins TRBV19 and TRBJ2-1; 10 bases fit TRBD2. The V gene's germline CDR1 is LNHDA and CDR2 SQIVND (reference sequence). J was trimmed by 4 bases and V by 3 bases; bases with no gene match: 3. The CDR3 extends over 15 amino acids.

At least ten counts were recorded for this clonotype. The chain couples TRBV12-3 or TRBV12-4 to TRBJ2-1; 14 bases align to TRBD2. V lost 5 bases to trimming and J lost 6 bases; unmatched junction nucleotides: 3. This CDR3 has 15 amino acids. CDR3 sequence (DNA): TGTGCCAGCAGTCCAGGACTAGCGGGAGGCAATGAGCAGTTCTTC. Translated: CASSPGLAGGNEQFF.

The chain couples TRBV11-3 to TRBJ2-2, with 7 bases that match TRBD1. J gave up 3 bases and V 3 bases, and 4 bases lay outside the gene matches. The CDR3 has 15 amino acids. The germline V gene has CDR1 SGHNT and CDR2 YENEEA. The CDR3 nucleotides are TGTGCCAGCAGCTTTGACACAGGGGACACCGGGGAGCTGTTTTTT. Translated: CASSFDTGDTGELFF.

This clonotype was observed a handful of times. The J gene is TRBJ2-2, the V gene TRBV20-1; 9 nucleotides align to TRBD2. The ends lost 1 base at V and 5 bases at J; junction bases unmatched: 2. The CDR3 loop spans 14 amino acids. Germline V gene sequence: CDR1 DFQATT, CDR2 SNEGSKA (reference sequence). Written as DNA, the CDR3 is TGCAGTGCTAGAGTAGGACTAGCGACCGGGGAGCTGTTTTTT. Translating gives CSARVGLATGELFF.

This chain connects TRBV12-3 or TRBV12-4 to TRBJ2-5; D perhaps matches TRBD2 (6 bases). The CDR3 is 15 amino acids. Trimming removed 3 bases at V and 2 bases at J, with 13 bases between. The CDR3 nucleotides read TGTGCCAGCAGTTTGGTCGCGGGACTTCAAGAGACCCAGTACTTC. It encodes CASSLVAGLQETQYF.

The V gene is TRBV11-2, the J gene TRBJ2-1, with D hard to call. Germline values: CDR1 SGHAT, CDR2 FQNNGV. The CDR3 is 13 amino acids. Trimming pared 3 bases from V and 10 bases from J, leaving 13 bases between. The CDR3 loop is CASSLSTPVEQFF. The CDR3 nucleotides are TGTGCCAGCAGCTTGTCCACACCCGTGGAGCAGTTCTTC.

The chain uses TRBV5-1 and TRBJ2-3; TRBD2 matches at 11 bases. Germline loops: CDR1 SGHRS, CDR2 YFSETQ. With 4 bases clipped from V and 4 bases from J, the junction kept 11 bases outside the gene matches. This CDR3 is built from 17 residues. CDR3 residues: CASSLGTSGERSDTQYF. The CDR3 DNA is TGCGCCAGCAGCCTCGGGACTAGCGGAGAGAGGTCAGATACGCAGTATTTT.

The sample holds a few counts of this clonotype. This chain connects TRBV20-1 to TRBJ2-5; 9 bases map to TRBD2. Germline CDR1 DFQATT, CDR2 SNEGSKA (reference sequence). The CDR3 contains 15 residues. Germline trimming cut 1 base from V and 4 bases from J; bases unmatched to any gene: 7. The CDR3 spells CSARAGLAGRETQYF. The CDR3 bases are TGCAGTGCTAGAGCGGGACTAGCCGGTCGAGAGACCCAGTACTTC.

This clonotype came up a few times. The chain carries TRBV3-1 and TRBJ2-7; no firm D call. The V end lost 2 bases, the J end lost 5 bases, and 10 bases lay between the germline ends. Germline assignment: CDR1 LGHDT and CDR2 YNNKEL (reference sequence). CDR3 length equals 13 residues. The CDR3 nucleotides read TGTGCCAGCAGCCAACTGATAGCAAACGAGCAGTACTTC. Translated, it gives CASSQLIANEQYF.

This sequence joins TRBV24-1 and TRBJ2-5, with 8 bases that match TRBD1. V shed 3 bases, J shed 2 bases, and the junction held 4 bases outside the gene matches. The CDR3 contains 15 residues. The germline CDR1 and CDR2 sequences are KGHDR and SFDVKD. DNA for the CDR3: TGTGCCACCAGTGATAGCCGGGACAGGCAAGAGACCCAGTACTTC. It is translated as CATSDSRDRQETQYF.

The rearrangement joins TRBV7-9 to TRBJ1-3; D is ambiguous. This CDR3 contains 13 residues. V was shortened by 4 bases and J by 0 bases, with 4 bases between the two germline ends. Germline loops: CDR1 SEHNR, CDR2 FQNEAQ (reference sequence). Here the CDR3 DNA reads TGTGCCAGCAGCTCCCGCTCTGGAAACACCATATATTTT. This encodes CASSSRSGNTIYF.

The V and J genes are TRBV3-1 and TRBJ2-5; D perhaps matches TRBD1 (6 bases). This CDR3 spans 13 amino acids. Germline V CDR1 and CDR2: LGHDT, YNNKEL (reference sequence). V lost 8 bases, J lost 5 bases, and 15 bases lay in between. The CDR3 DNA sequence: TGTGCCAGCTCCCACAGGGTCCGGGAGACCCAGTACTTC. Encoded protein: CASSHRVRETQYF.

J is TRBJ2-3 and V is TRBV3-1; D remains unclear. Germline CDR1 is LGHDT and CDR2 is YNNKEL (reference sequence). Trimming cost V 2 bases and J 1 base, with 13 bases left between them. The CDR3 consists of 16 residues. DNA for the CDR3: TGTGCCAGCAGCCAAAAGAGTACGGGTGGCACAGATACGCAGTATTTT. Protein: CASSQKSTGGTDTQYF.

V is TRBV29-1 and J is TRBJ2-1; no clear D gene. Germline values: CDR1 SQVTM, CDR2 ANQGSEA. The CDR3 length is 12 residues. The V gene lost 4 bases and the J gene lost 6 bases, with 10 bases spanning the gap. In DNA form, the CDR3 reads TGCAGCGTTGGGGGAACAATCAATGAGCAGTTCTTC. Protein: CSVGGTINEQFF.

This clonotype was counted at least ten times. This chain joins TRBV4-1 and TRBJ2-4; TRBD2 might be the D (6 bases). The CDR3 is made up of 17 amino acids. V gave up 2 bases and J gave up 4 bases, with 18 bases separating them. Germline CDR1 is MGHRA and CDR2 is YSYEKL. Here the CDR3 DNA reads TGCGCCAGCAGCCAATCTCGGGGGAATGGGCCAAAAAACATTCAGTACTTC. Protein sequence: CASSQSRGNGPKNIQYF.

The chain couples TRBV6-2 or TRBV6-3 to TRBJ2-5; tentatively, D is TRBD1 (5 bases). Deletions cut 5 bases from V and 5 bases from J, with 18 bases between. This CDR3 has 15 residues. Germline CDR1 and CDR2: MNHEY and SVGEGT. In DNA form, the CDR3 reads TGTGCCAGCAGTGGGCCACGGATCTCAGGGGAGACCCAGTACTTC. Protein sequence: CASSGPRISGETQYF.

The V and J genes are TRBV12-5 and TRBJ1-2; D is unresolved. This CDR3 is built from 14 residues. V gave up 3 bases and J gave up 4 bases, with 12 bases separating them. The germline V gene encodes CDR1 LGHNT and CDR2 FRNRAP. The CDR3: CASGFKVTVYGYTF. The CDR3 region has the DNA TGTGCTAGTGGTTTTAAAGTTACTGTCTATGGCTACACCTTC. Full variable domain (remainder filled in from reference TRBV12-5 and TRBJ1-2): DARVTQTPRHKVTEMGQEVTMRCQPILGHNTVFWYRQTMMQGLELLAYFRNRAPLDDSGMPKDRFSAEMPDATLATLKIQPSEPRDSAVYFCASGFKVTVYGYTFGSGTRLTVV.